This T cell receptor beta chain originates from a study of human T cells and chemical hapten exposure. Study-wide results and limits: Compared to controls, expanded TCRs made significantly more large clusters of similar CDR3s.

Trimming removed 5 bases at V and 0 bases at J, with 13 bases between. Germline loops: CDR1 SGHTA, CDR2 FQGNSA. The CDR3 runs to 16 residues. One entry per CDR3 protein, called by TCRdb with MiXCR from the RACE reads. The sample shows more than 75,000 distinct CDR3 sequences, 9.6% of them seen only once. Stated time point: pre-sensitization, week 0. The treatment here: therapeutic diphenylcyclopropenone sensitization with weekly scalp DPC. About this clonotype: The target antigen is unknown.

This clonotype originated in a woman aged 40 to 55 with alopecia areata. Some clones in this sample may be carry-over from other donors' samples. The rearrangement joins TRBV7-2 to TRBJ2-2; D is ambiguous. The sequences come from whole blood, collected in connection with sensitization to the hapten diphenylcyclopropenone (DPC). CDR3 nucleotides: TGTGCCAGCAGCCACCCGTCCCTCGCGAACACCGGGGAGCTGTTTTTT. This gives the protein CASSHPSLANTGELFF.